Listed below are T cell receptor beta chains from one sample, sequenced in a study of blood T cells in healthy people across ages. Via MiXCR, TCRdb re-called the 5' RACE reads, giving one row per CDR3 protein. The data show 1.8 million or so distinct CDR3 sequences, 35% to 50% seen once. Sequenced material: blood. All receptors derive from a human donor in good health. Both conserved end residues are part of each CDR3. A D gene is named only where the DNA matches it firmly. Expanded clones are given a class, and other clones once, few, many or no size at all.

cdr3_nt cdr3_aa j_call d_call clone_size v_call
TGTGCCAGCAGTTTAAGGGCCTCCTATGGCTACACCTTC CASSLRASYGYTF TRBJ1-2 . few TRBV27
TGTGCCAGCAGCTCGAGGACGGTCCTTCGCACCTTC CASSSRTVLRTF TRBJ1-2 . many TRBV7-8
TGTGCCAGCAAGGGACAGGGGGTCTACGATGAGCAGTTCTTC CASKGQGVYDEQFF TRBJ2-1 TRBD1 . TRBV7-2
TGTGCCACCAGCAGAGTGGGAGGGACAACCTGGGGCAATCAGCCCCAGCATTTT CATSRVGGTTWGNQPQHF TRBJ1-5 . few TRBV15
TGCAGTGCTAGAGATCTCAGTACAGGGGGTTATGGCTATGGCTACACCTTC CSARDLSTGGYGYGYTF TRBJ1-2 TRBD1 . TRBV20-1
TGCAGCGTTGTCGGTAGGGGGCGGAATGAGCAGTTCTTC CSVVGRGRNEQFF TRBJ2-1 TRBD1 few TRBV29-1
TGTGCCAGCAGCTATCTCGACGAGCAAGAGACCCAGTACTTC CASSYLDEQETQYF TRBJ2-5 . . TRBV3-1
TGTGCCAGCAGCCTACAGACGGATGGAAACGAGCAGTACTTC CASSLQTDGNEQYF TRBJ2-7 . . TRBV7-8
TGTGCCAGCGGGTGGCCACCCCTCCACTTT CASGWPPLHF TRBJ1-6 . few TRBV28
TGTGCCAGCAGCTTAGTGTGGGTAGACCATGAAAAACTGTTTTTT CASSLVWVDHEKLFF TRBJ1-4 . . TRBV7-9
TGTGCCAGCAGCTTATACATCCCCTATGGCTACACCTTC CASSLYIPYGYTF TRBJ1-2 . . TRBV7-2
TGTGCCAGCAGCGACACCGGGACGGGTGAGCAGTTCTTC CASSDTGTGEQFF TRBJ2-1 . many TRBV12-3/TRBV12-4
TGCAGTGCTCTAGAGTGGGTGAACAATCAGCCCCAGCATTTT CSALEWVNNQPQHF TRBJ1-5 . . TRBV20-1
TGTGCCAGCAGCATGACAGGGGAAGGTGGCTACACCTTC CASSMTGEGGYTF TRBJ1-2 TRBD1 few TRBV7-3
TGCAGTGCTAGAGTACCGGGACAGGGTTCCCAGCAAGAGACCCAGTACTTC CSARVPGQGSQQETQYF TRBJ2-5 TRBD1 . TRBV20-1
TGTGCCAGCAGCGCACCGTACCTTAGAGGCCAAGAGACCCAGTACTTC CASSAPYLRGQETQYF TRBJ2-5 . . TRBV9
TGTGCCAGCAGCCCCAACACGGGGCGGGGGGTTCTCGAGCAGTACTTC CASSPNTGRGVLEQYF TRBJ2-7 TRBD2 few TRBV7-2
TGTGCCAGCAGCTTAGATGGGGGGGTCGCTGGGGCCAACGTCCTGACTTTC CASSLDGGVAGANVLTF TRBJ2-6 TRBD2 few TRBV11-2
TGTGCCAGCAGCTCCCCGATGGGGGGCAACTATGGCTACACCTTC CASSSPMGGNYGYTF TRBJ1-2 . few TRBV11-2
TGCGCCAGCAGCCGGCCGGGACAGGGGGCTGTTGGAGGCTACACCTTC CASSRPGQGAVGGYTF TRBJ1-2 TRBD1 . TRBV5-1
TGTGCCACCAGTGATCCCGCTCGGGGAGCGCCCGGAGATACGCAGTATTTT CATSDPARGAPGDTQYF TRBJ2-3 . once TRBV24-1
TGTGCCAGCAGCCCTAAGGCAGGGTCGGGTGTTGAGACCCAGTACTTC CASSPKAGSGVETQYF TRBJ2-5 . . TRBV12-3/TRBV12-4
TGTGCCAGCAGCTTACGGGCAGGGGGCCTGTACGAGCAGTACTTC CASSLRAGGLYEQYF TRBJ2-7 TRBD1 few TRBV11-3
TGCAGCGTTGAGGTAGACAGGGGATCAGAGACCCAGTACTTC CSVEVDRGSETQYF TRBJ2-5 TRBD1 . TRBV29-1
TGCAGCGCCTTGGTCTCCCTGCGTGGGCAGTACTTC CSALVSLRGQYF TRBJ2-7 . . TRBV20-1
TGTGCCAGCAATCTGGCGGGGGAAAAACTGTTTTTT CASNLAGEKLFF TRBJ1-4 . . TRBV5-8
TGTGCCAGCAAAAAGACAGGGGAAGGTCAGCCCCAGCATTTT CASKKTGEGQPQHF TRBJ1-5 TRBD1 . TRBV6-1
TGCGCCAGCAGTGAGTCGTCTCTAGCCGGCGAGCAGTACTTC CASSESSLAGEQYF TRBJ2-7 . many TRBV10-2
TGTGCCACCAGCAGAGATATTTTGGCGGGGGGGACAGATGCGCAGTATTTT CATSRDILAGGTDAQYF TRBJ2-3 TRBD2 . TRBV15
TGTGCCAGCAGCTCCCCGAGAACAGGGAACTATGGCTACACCTTC CASSSPRTGNYGYTF TRBJ1-2 . . TRBV7-9
TGCAGCGTCTGGGGACCCGAAGATACGCAGTATTTT CSVWGPEDTQYF TRBJ2-3 . . TRBV29-1
TGTGCCAGCACGAGGGACTTAAACACAGATACGCAGTATTTT CASTRDLNTDTQYF TRBJ2-3 . . TRBV3-1
TGTGCCAGCCTCCCAGGGGACCACAAAAACATTCAGTACTTC CASLPGDHKNIQYF TRBJ2-4 . . TRBV6-1
TGTGCCAGCAGCCCCGAGAACAGGGTCGGCGAGCAGTACTTC CASSPENRVGEQYF TRBJ2-7 . . TRBV4-2
TGCAGCGTTAGAGGGACACCGAACACCGGGGAGCTGTTTTTT CSVRGTPNTGELFF TRBJ2-2 . . TRBV29-1
TGTGCCAGCAGCCCCCGGGACAGGGCCTACGAGCAGTACTTC CASSPRDRAYEQYF TRBJ2-7 TRBD1 many TRBV7-9
TGTGCCAGCAGGGGGCTCGACTATGGCTACACCTTC CASRGLDYGYTF TRBJ1-2 . . TRBV27
TGTGCCAGCAGCTCGGGGACTAGCGGGGGTGATAGCACAGATACGCAGTATTTT CASSSGTSGGDSTDTQYF TRBJ2-3 TRBD2 . TRBV12-3/TRBV12-4
TGCAGCGTTATTTTTCAGGAGACCCAGTACTTC CSVIFQETQYF TRBJ2-5 . . TRBV29-1
TGTGCCAGCACAAGACAGGGCATAACCACAGATACGCAGTATTTT CASTRQGITTDTQYF TRBJ2-3 TRBD1 . TRBV11-2
TGTGCCAGCAGTTTATGGGCAGGGGGCTATGGCTACACCTTC CASSLWAGGYGYTF TRBJ1-2 TRBD1 few TRBV27
TGTGCCAGCAGCTTAATGGACTTTGATAACTATGGCTACACCTTC CASSLMDFDNYGYTF TRBJ1-2 . few TRBV7-2
TGCAGTGCTAGACTTCCCGCAGGGGGCTCCTACAATGAGCAGTTCTTC CSARLPAGGSYNEQFF TRBJ2-1 TRBD1 . TRBV20-1
TGCAGTGCTAGAGATGGGGGCGGGGGGGCCTACAATGAGCAGTTCTTC CSARDGGGGAYNEQFF TRBJ2-1 TRBD2 few TRBV20-1
TGTGCCTGGAAGTTAGGAGGGGAATACAATGAGCAGTTCTTC CAWKLGGEYNEQFF TRBJ2-1 . few TRBV30
TGCAGCGTTCTACCGCAGGGTAACTATGGCTACACCTTC CSVLPQGNYGYTF TRBJ1-2 . . TRBV29-1
TGTGCCAGCGGCACCGGGACGAGGGTTCATGAGCAGTTCTTC CASGTGTRVHEQFF TRBJ2-1 . . TRBV25-1
TGTGCCAGCTGCCTTGGCTCCTACAATGAGCAGTTCTTC CASCLGSYNEQFF TRBJ2-1 . . TRBV5-6
TGTGCCATTCGTGGGGGCCCTGCGGGAGAGCAGTACTTC CAIRGGPAGEQYF TRBJ2-7 . few TRBV10-3
TGCAGCGGGGGGGTGACAGTGCATGGCTACACCTTC CSGGVTVHGYTF TRBJ1-2 . few TRBV29-1
TGTGCCAGCAGCCGCGCGATTCAGAACTATGGCTACACCTTC CASSRAIQNYGYTF TRBJ1-2 . . TRBV6-5
TGCAGCGTAGAAGGGCCCACAATTACTGAGCAGTTCTTC CSVEGPTITEQFF TRBJ2-1 . few TRBV29-1
TGTGCCAGCATGGATCAGGATACGCAGTATTTT CASMDQDTQYF TRBJ2-3 . . TRBV6-6
TGTGCCATCAGTGAGTCGGTCAGCCGGGACAGGAGGGGATCTAACTATGGCTACACCTTC CAISESVSRDRRGSNYGYTF TRBJ1-2 TRBD1 few TRBV10-3
TGTGCCAGCAGCGTAGGGTTGCTAGCGGGTGGCCGTGCCGGGGAGCTGTTTTTT CASSVGLLAGGRAGELFF TRBJ2-2 TRBD2 . TRBV9
TGCGCCAGCACCGGAGGCAGTTTGTTGGAGACCCAGTACTTC CASTGGSLLETQYF TRBJ2-5 . . TRBV5-1
TGTGCCATCAGCATGGACAGTTCTGGGGCCAACGTCCTGACTTTC CAISMDSSGANVLTF TRBJ2-6 . few TRBV10-3
TGTGCCACTGAAAGTAACAGGGGGAACGAGCAGTACTTC CATESNRGNEQYF TRBJ2-7 TRBD1 . TRBV25-1
TGCGCCAGCAGCCGAGGGACAGGGGGCGCGAGGGTGGCTGAAGCTTTCTTT CASSRGTGGARVAEAFF TRBJ1-1 TRBD1 . TRBV5-1
TGCAGTGTAGGCGGTGGGGCGGTTAGCACAGATACGCAGTATTTT CSVGGGAVSTDTQYF TRBJ2-3 . . TRBV20-1